What follows is one T cell receptor (beta chain) and its context. One end of the junction does not line up with germline, which may come from a read error. This record belongs to a study of blood T cell repertoires in COVID-19. Study context: Specimens from acute and convalescent COVID-19 originated in the United States, Italy and Spain. T cells, B-cell-depleted T cells, or PBMCs supplied cDNA or gDNA.

CDR3 length equals 12 residues. Germline-derived CDR1 and CDR2 are DFQATT and SNEGSKA (reference sequence). Original processing notes: The authors estimated nucleated cell counts from reference gene primer amplification. Here immunoSEQ multiplex PCR was the method, and the copy in TCRdb shows in-frame clones only, minus some. V and J calls and clone size are those listed in that table; D and trimming were worked out from the DNA. The sample has about 380,000 clones, more than 75% seen once. Sequencing was performed on peripheral blood. The clonotype was recovered from a human donor with acute or convalescent COVID-19. The donor label of this sample is uncertain. The J gene is TRBJ1-2, the V gene TRBV20-1; 7 nucleotides match TRBD1. CDR3 nucleotides: TGCAGTGCTAGTCGCGGGGTCCGGGACAGTTGCTTC. As protein: CSASRGVRDSCF.